These 10 T cell receptor beta chains were all obtained from the same sample, sequenced in a study of CXCR3-negative and CXCR3-positive naive CD8 T cells. The TRB libraries of cDNA were built by UMI-labeled 5' RACE. No DNA is given; TCRdb re-called the 5' RACE reads and lists each CDR3 protein once. This sample lists some 130,000 distinct CDR3 sequences; its ten largest clones have less than 0.3%. Specimen: naive CXCR3- CD8+ T cells from blood. Subset in this sample: CD45RO-CCR7+CD27+CD95- naive CD8+ T cells lacking CXCR3 (TNR3-). These receptors originate from a human donor in good health. Some clones in this sample may be carry-over from other donors' samples.

The chain recombines TRBV7-6 with TRBJ2-7; without DNA, the TCRdb call of TRBD2 cannot be checked. The CDR3 is made up of 18 amino acids. Germline loops: CDR1 SGHVS, CDR2 FNYEAQ. The CDR3: CASSFRRTSGGIAYEQYF.

V and J are TRBV2 and TRBJ2-1; TCRdb calls TRBD1, which cannot be checked without DNA. CDR1 and CDR2 from the germline V gene are SNHLY and FYNNEI. CDR3 length: 14 amino acids. CDR3 protein: CASTWGRGYNEQFF.

The chain carries TRBV28 and TRBJ2-3; TCRdb's D call, TRBD2, is unchecked because there is no DNA. The CDR3 is 14 residues long. Germline V lookup: CDR1 MDHEN, CDR2 SYDVKM. The CDR3 loop is CASSFSSGSDTQYF.

The genes are TRBV9 and TRBJ2-7; the D gene TCRdb calls, TRBD2, cannot be checked with no DNA. CDR3 size: 14 residues. Germline V gene data show CDR1 as SGDLS and CDR2 as YYNGEE. CDR3 protein: CASSPGGRGYEQYF.

The rearrangement links TRBV12-3 or TRBV12-4 to TRBJ2-7; there is no DNA to check the TCRdb D call of TRBD1. This CDR3 region has 14 residues. CDR3 protein: CASSYGPGAYEQYF.

V gene TRBV19 combines with J gene TRBJ2-2; as DNA is missing, the TRBD1 call by TCRdb cannot be tested. The CDR3 is 15 amino acids. The germline gives CDR1 LNHDA, CDR2 SQIVND (reference sequence). CDR3 amino acids: CASSIRQAYTGELFF.

V and J are TRBV7-9 and TRBJ2-7; the TCRdb D gene call, TRBD2, has no DNA to confirm it. Germline CDR1 reads SEHNR; CDR2 reads FQNEAQ (reference sequence). This CDR3 comprises 14 residues. CDR3 region: CASTTTLTTYEQYF.

CDR3: CASSLASVMSYEQYF. The chain combines TRBV5-5 with TRBJ2-7. The CDR3 loop spans 15 amino acids. Germline V lookup: CDR1 SGHKS, CDR2 YYEKEE (reference sequence). The complete variable domain, with remaining parts taken from reference TRBV5-5 and TRBJ2-7, reads DAGVTQSPTHLIKTRGQQVTLRCSPISGHKSVSWYQQVLGQGPQFIFQYYEKEERGRGNFPDRFSARQFPNYSSELNVNALLLGDSALYLCASSLASVMSYEQYFGPGTRLTVT.

V gene TRBV30 combines with J gene TRBJ1-1. Germline V CDR1 and CDR2: GTSNPN, SVGIG (reference sequence). The CDR3 extends over 12 amino acids. The CDR3 sequence is CAWSVMDTEAFF.

The chain employs TRBV5-1 and TRBJ1-2; TCRdb's D call, TRBD1, is unchecked because there is no DNA. Germline V gene sequence: CDR1 SGHRS, CDR2 YFSETQ. The CDR3 loop spans 16 amino acids. This chain's CDR3 is CASSSGQGARSHGYTF.